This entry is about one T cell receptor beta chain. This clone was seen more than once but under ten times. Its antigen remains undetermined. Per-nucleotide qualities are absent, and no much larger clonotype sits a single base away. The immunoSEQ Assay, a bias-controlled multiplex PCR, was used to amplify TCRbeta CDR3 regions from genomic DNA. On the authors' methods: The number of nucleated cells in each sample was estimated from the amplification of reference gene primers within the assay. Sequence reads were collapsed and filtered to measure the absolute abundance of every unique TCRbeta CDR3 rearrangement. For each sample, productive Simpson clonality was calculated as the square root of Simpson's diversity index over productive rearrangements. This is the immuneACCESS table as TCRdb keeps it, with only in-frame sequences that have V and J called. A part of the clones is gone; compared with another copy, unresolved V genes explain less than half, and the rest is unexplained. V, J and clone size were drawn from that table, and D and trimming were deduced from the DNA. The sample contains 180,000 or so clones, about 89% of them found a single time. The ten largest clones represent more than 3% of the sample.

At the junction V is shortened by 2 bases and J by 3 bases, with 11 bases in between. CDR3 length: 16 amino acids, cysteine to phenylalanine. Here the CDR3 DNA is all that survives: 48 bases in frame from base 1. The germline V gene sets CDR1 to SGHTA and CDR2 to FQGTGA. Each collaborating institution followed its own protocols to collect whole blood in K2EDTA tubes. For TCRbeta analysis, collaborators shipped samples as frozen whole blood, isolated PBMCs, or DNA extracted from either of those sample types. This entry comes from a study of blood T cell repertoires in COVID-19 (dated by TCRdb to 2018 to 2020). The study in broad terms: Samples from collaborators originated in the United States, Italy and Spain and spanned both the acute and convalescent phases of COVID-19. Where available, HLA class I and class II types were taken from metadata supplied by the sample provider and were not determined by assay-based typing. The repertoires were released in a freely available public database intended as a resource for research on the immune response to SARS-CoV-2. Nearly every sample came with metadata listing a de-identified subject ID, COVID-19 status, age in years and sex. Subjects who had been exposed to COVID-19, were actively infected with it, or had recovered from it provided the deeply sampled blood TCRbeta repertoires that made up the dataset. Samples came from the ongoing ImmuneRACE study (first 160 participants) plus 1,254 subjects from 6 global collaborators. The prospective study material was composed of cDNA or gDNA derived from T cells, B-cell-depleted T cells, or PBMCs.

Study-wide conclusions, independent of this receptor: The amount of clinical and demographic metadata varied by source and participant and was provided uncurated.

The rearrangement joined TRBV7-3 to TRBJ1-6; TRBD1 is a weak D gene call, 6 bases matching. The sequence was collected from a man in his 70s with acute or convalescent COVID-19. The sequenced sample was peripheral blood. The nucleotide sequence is TGTGCCAGCAGCTTACTCGGACAGATCTATAATTCACCCCTCCACTTT. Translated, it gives CASSLLGQIYNSPLHF.